One sample yielded the 2 T cell receptor beta chains listed below, sequenced in a study of blood T cell repertoires in COVID-19. Using immunoSEQ multiplex PCR, the repertoire was profiled, and TCRdb retains in-frame clones only, with some absent. The sample lists 200,000 to 250,000 clones, over 80% seen once, with 2.7% in the top ten. Sample: peripheral blood. The source is a man aged 25-40 years with COVID-19, enrolled during active disease.

This sequence joins TRBV27 and TRBJ2-5, with 8 bases that match TRBD2. The germline V gene has CDR1 MNHEY and CDR2 SMNVEV (reference sequence). V trimming: 10 bases; J trimming: 5 bases; junction bases outside the gene matches: 15. This CDR3 has 15 amino acids. Here the CDR3 reads CATRPGLVLGETQYF. The CDR3 region has the DNA TGTGCCACCCGACCGGGACTAGTGTTGGGGGAGACCCAGTACTTC.

The chain has TRBV6-2 or TRBV6-3 and TRBJ2-7; TRBD2 matches at 12 bases. Germline loops: CDR1 MNHEY, CDR2 SVGEGT. The CDR3 sequence is 15 residues long. V lost 2 bases and J lost 5; bases outside the gene matches: 4. The CDR3 DNA follows: TGTGCCAGCAGTTACAGGACTAGCGGGGACCACGAGCAGTACTTC. Protein sequence: CASSYRTSGDHEQYF.